This T cell receptor beta chain derives from a study of blood T cell repertoires in COVID-19. Study details: PBMCs, B-cell-depleted T cells, or T cells were the source of the cDNA or gDNA that made up the material.

Individuals drawn from under 30 US areas were about 18 to 100 years old. Donors in Cohort 3 counted as recovered after two negative PCRs, clearance, or symptom resolution. The ends were cut back, 3 bases at V and 3 bases at J, with 6 bases in the middle. The CDR3 is 13 residues long. Per germline, CDR1 MNHEY and CDR2 SMNVEV (reference sequence). Study processing details: The assay estimated nucleated cells by amplifying reference gene primers. Some clones are missing from TCRdb's copy, which holds only in-frame ones; the method was immunoSEQ multiplex PCR. That table gives V, J and clone size, and the DNA gave D and trimming. This sample has about 440,000 clones, with 90% found just once.

The chain links TRBV27 to TRBJ2-1, with D possibly being TRBD1 (5 bases). The TCR originated in a man aged 18 to 35 who had recovered from COVID-19. The sample consisted of PBMCs or T cells enriched from blood (not recorded which). The CDR3 reads CASSFQGYNEQFF. CDR3 DNA sequence: TGTGCCAGCAGTTTTCAGGGCTACAATGAGCAGTTCTTC.